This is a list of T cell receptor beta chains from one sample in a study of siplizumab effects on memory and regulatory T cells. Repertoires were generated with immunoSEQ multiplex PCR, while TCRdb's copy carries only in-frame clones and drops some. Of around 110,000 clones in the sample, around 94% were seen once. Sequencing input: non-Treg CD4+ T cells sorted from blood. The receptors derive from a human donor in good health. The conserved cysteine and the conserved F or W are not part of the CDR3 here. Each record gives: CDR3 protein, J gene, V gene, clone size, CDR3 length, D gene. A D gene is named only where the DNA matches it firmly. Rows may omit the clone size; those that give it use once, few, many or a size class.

CDR3aa: ATSRAYNTGELF; j_gene: TRBJ2-2; v_gene: TRBV15; abundance: -; len: 12; d_gene: -
CDR3aa: ASSDSWTSEAF; j_gene: TRBJ1-1; v_gene: TRBV6-1; abundance: -; len: 11; d_gene: -
CDR3aa: ASGGLGTIQY; j_gene: TRBJ2-4; v_gene: TRBV10-3; abundance: -; len: 10; d_gene: -
CDR3aa: ASSEAQGIGEQY; j_gene: TRBJ2-7; v_gene: TRBV10-1; abundance: -; len: 12; d_gene: -
CDR3aa: ASSLKMTVTGLLHEQY; j_gene: TRBJ2-7; v_gene: TRBV18; abundance: -; len: 16; d_gene: -
CDR3aa: ASSLIRGQGYGYT; j_gene: TRBJ1-2; v_gene: TRBV5-5; abundance: -; len: 13; d_gene: TRBD1
CDR3aa: ASSYSGQPNYGYT; j_gene: TRBJ1-2; v_gene: TRBV6-5; abundance: -; len: 13; d_gene: -
CDR3aa: ASSQTGVQETQY; j_gene: TRBJ2-5; v_gene: TRBV5-4; abundance: -; len: 12; d_gene: TRBD1
CDR3aa: ASSLDLGQPQH; j_gene: TRBJ1-5; v_gene: TRBV7-8; abundance: few; len: 11; d_gene: -
CDR3aa: AISVRLAGADTQY; j_gene: TRBJ2-3; v_gene: TRBV10-3; abundance: -; len: 13; d_gene: TRBD2
CDR3aa: ASSPQEAITHTDTQY; j_gene: TRBJ2-3; v_gene: TRBV18; abundance: -; len: 15; d_gene: -
CDR3aa: ASSERQGAFYQETQY; j_gene: TRBJ2-5; v_gene: TRBV6-1; abundance: -; len: 15; d_gene: TRBD1
CDR3aa: ASRPTSGETQY; j_gene: TRBJ2-5; v_gene: TRBV5-4; abundance: -; len: 11; d_gene: TRBD2
CDR3aa: ASSLDPGNTIY; j_gene: TRBJ1-3; v_gene: TRBV5-4; abundance: once; len: 11; d_gene: -
CDR3aa: ASSLDSRGDTQY; j_gene: TRBJ2-3; v_gene: TRBV5-1; abundance: -; len: 12; d_gene: -
CDR3aa: ASSSIRGHLGQPQH; j_gene: TRBJ1-5; v_gene: TRBV6-6; abundance: -; len: 14; d_gene: -
CDR3aa: ASTLGTEAF; j_gene: TRBJ1-1; v_gene: TRBV6-5; abundance: -; len: 9; d_gene: -
CDR3aa: ASSITAGTVFGPQH; j_gene: TRBJ1-5; v_gene: TRBV19; abundance: -; len: 14; d_gene: -
CDR3aa: ASSHLPTNTGELF; j_gene: TRBJ2-2; v_gene: TRBV4-1; abundance: -; len: 13; d_gene: -
CDR3aa: ASSERDSFSNQPQH; j_gene: TRBJ1-5; v_gene: TRBV2; abundance: once; len: 14; d_gene: TRBD1
CDR3aa: ASSEVGDGGYT; j_gene: TRBJ1-2; v_gene: TRBV6-1; abundance: few; len: 11; d_gene: -
CDR3aa: ATLATGAAYEQY; j_gene: TRBJ2-7; v_gene: TRBV19; abundance: -; len: 12; d_gene: TRBD1
CDR3aa: ASSLDVQGYTEAF; j_gene: TRBJ1-1; v_gene: TRBV5-1; abundance: -; len: 13; d_gene: TRBD1
CDR3aa: AWTGGMTDTQY; j_gene: TRBJ2-3; v_gene: TRBV30; abundance: -; len: 11; d_gene: TRBD1
CDR3aa: ASILKTQY; j_gene: TRBJ2-5; v_gene: TRBV5-5; abundance: -; len: 8; d_gene: -
CDR3aa: ASNTRGGRVETQY; j_gene: TRBJ2-5; v_gene: TRBV7-9; abundance: -; len: 13; d_gene: -
CDR3aa: ASSPLVRGRNEKLF; j_gene: TRBJ1-4; v_gene: TRBV4-1; abundance: -; len: 14; d_gene: -
CDR3aa: ASSLDSAGGANTGELF; j_gene: TRBJ2-2; v_gene: TRBV5-6; abundance: -; len: 16; d_gene: TRBD2
CDR3aa: ASGYGDRANEQY; j_gene: TRBJ2-7; v_gene: TRBV2; abundance: few; len: 12; d_gene: TRBD1
CDR3aa: ASSQEAGTDTQY; j_gene: TRBJ2-3; v_gene: TRBV4-1; abundance: once; len: 12; d_gene: -
CDR3aa: ASSSVGGRGYT; j_gene: TRBJ1-2; v_gene: TRBV7-2; abundance: -; len: 11; d_gene: -
CDR3aa: ASILGLAGELF; j_gene: TRBJ2-2; v_gene: TRBV7-9; abundance: -; len: 11; d_gene: -
CDR3aa: ASSYSGASGANVLT; j_gene: TRBJ2-6; v_gene: TRBV6-6; abundance: once; len: 14; d_gene: -
CDR3aa: ASSPAAHATNEKLF; j_gene: TRBJ1-4; v_gene: TRBV5-1; abundance: -; len: 14; d_gene: -
CDR3aa: ASSPGTDTLYGYT; j_gene: TRBJ1-2; v_gene: TRBV18; abundance: -; len: 13; d_gene: -
CDR3aa: ASRKQGLSYEQY; j_gene: TRBJ2-7; v_gene: TRBV14; abundance: -; len: 12; d_gene: -
CDR3aa: ASSFGGELDYGYT; j_gene: TRBJ1-2; v_gene: TRBV9; abundance: -; len: 13; d_gene: -